These 21 T cell receptor beta chains originate from one sample sequenced in a study of control samples from healthy donors and cancer patients. Sequenced by immunoSEQ multiplex PCR; TCRdb stores in-frame clones only, minus some. There are 70,000 to 100,000 clones in the sample; approximately 91% occur only once, and less than 8.5% lies in the top ten. Input material: blood. Every receptor here comes from a woman aged 55-70 years in good health.

The rearrangement uses TRBV11-3 and TRBJ2-7; no reliable D call. Germline CDR1 and CDR2: SGHNT and YENEEA. The V end lost 0 bases, the J end lost 0 bases, and 6 bases lay between the germline ends. The CDR3 has 14 residues. CDR3 bases: TGTGCCAGCAGCTTAGAGCAGGACTCCTACGAGCAGTACTTC. Protein sequence: CASSLEQDSYEQYF.

V is TRBV27 and J is TRBJ2-1; D is unresolved. Deletions cut 5 bases from V and 6 bases from J, with 8 bases between. The CDR3 is 12 amino acids. Per germline, CDR1 MNHEY and CDR2 SMNVEV (reference sequence). The CDR3 spells CASSPDTNEQFF. The CDR3 nucleotides are TGTGCCAGCAGTCCCGACACCAATGAGCAGTTCTTC.

The rearrangement links TRBV6-5 to TRBJ2-1; TRBD2 is a possible D gene (6 bases). V lost 9 bases and J 6 bases, leaving 12 bases between the germline ends. The germline V gene has CDR1 MNHEY and CDR2 SVGAGI. This CDR3 has 12 amino acids. In DNA form, the CDR3 reads TGTGCCAGTAGGGACTTTCTCAATGAGCAGTTCTTC. Amino acid sequence: CASRDFLNEQFF.

This chain links TRBV28 with TRBJ1-1, with D tentatively TRBD1 (6 bases). The CDR3 totals 18 residues. Trimming removed 7 bases at V and 0 bases at J, with 24 bases between. Germline V gives CDR1 MDHEN, CDR2 SYDVKM. The CDR3 sequence is CASISGWLSGQMNTEAFF. DNA of the CDR3: TGTGCCAGCATCTCTGGATGGTTGTCGGGACAAATGAACACTGAAGCTTTCTTT.

The chain couples TRBV6-5 to TRBJ2-7; D ambiguous. V was clipped by 3 bases and J by 2 bases, with 8 bases between them. The CDR3 sequence is 13 residues long. Germline CDR1 and CDR2: MNHEY and SVGAGI. CDR3 bases: TGTGCCAGCAGTTATTTGTGGACCTACGAGCAGTACTTC. The encoded protein is CASSYLWTYEQYF.

V gene TRBV4-1 combines with J gene TRBJ1-6, with a possible D match to TRBD1 (5 bases). Trimming took off 1 base at V and 3 bases at J, with 10 bases between the two ends. The CDR3 is 16 amino acids. Germline V lookup: CDR1 MGHRA, CDR2 YSYEKL. The CDR3: CASSQVGRFYNSPLHF. CDR3 sequence (DNA): TGCGCCAGCAGCCAAGTGGGGCGGTTCTATAATTCACCCCTCCACTTT.

This rearrangement joins TRBV5-4 to TRBJ2-3; the match to TRBD1 covers 11 bases. V lost 4 bases, J lost 4 bases, and 8 bases stayed unmatched. The CDR3 covers 16 residues. Per the germline V gene, CDR1 is SGHNT and CDR2 is YYREEE (reference sequence). DNA of the CDR3: TGTGCCAGCAGCAAGTCCCGGGACAGGGGGTCAGATACGCAGTATTTT. This sequence encodes CASSKSRDRGSDTQYF.

This chain connects TRBV2 to TRBJ1-3; D uncertain. CDR3 length equals 13 residues. V lost 2 bases, J lost 4 bases, and 6 bases lay in between. Germline V CDR1 and CDR2: SNHLY, FYNNEI. The chain's CDR3 is CASSETGGNTIYF. CDR3 sequence (DNA): TGTGCCAGCAGTGAAACGGGGGGAAACACCATATATTTT.

Only one count was recorded for this clone. The chain combines TRBV5-8 with TRBJ2-3, with D tentatively TRBD1 (5 bases). CDR3 length equals 17 residues. CDR1 is SGHTS and CDR2 is YDEGEE in the germline V gene. V was clipped by 0 bases and J by 1 base, with 15 bases between them. The CDR3 sequence: CASSLEVWQGRTDTQYF. The CDR3, as DNA: TGTGCCAGCAGCTTGGAGGTGTGGCAGGGCCGCACAGATACGCAGTATTTT.

The sample holds one count of this clone. The chain is built from TRBV27 and TRBJ2-7; the D gene is possibly TRBD1 (5 bases). V lost 4 bases, J lost 1 base, and 14 bases lay in between. CDR1 MNHEY and CDR2 SMNVEV come from the germline V gene (reference sequence). The CDR3 runs 15 residues. In DNA form, the CDR3 reads TGTGCCAGCAGTTCCTCCCGACAGAGATCCTACGAGCAGTACTTC. This translates into CASSSSRQRSYEQYF.

The rearrangement uses TRBV6-1 and TRBJ2-7; 7 bases match TRBD1. Trimming removed 2 bases from V and 0 bases from J; junction bases left unmatched: 4. The CDR3 sequence is 15 residues long. Germline lookup yields CDR1 MNHNS and CDR2 SASEGT. CDR3 coding DNA: TGTGCCAGCAGTGAACCGACAGGGTTCTCCTACGAGCAGTACTTC. This codes for CASSEPTGFSYEQYF.

The CDR3, as DNA: TGTGCCAGCAGCGCCGGGACATATGGTCTCCGGCCCCAGCATTTT. Its translation is CASSAGTYGLRPQHF. V gene TRBV6-5 combines with J gene TRBJ1-5, with a possible D match to TRBD1 (6 bases). Germline CDR1 is MNHEY and CDR2 is SVGAGI. The CDR3 covers 15 residues. The V end lost 6 bases, the J end lost 9 bases, and 21 bases lay between the germline ends.

This clone appeared once. V is TRBV11-3 and J is TRBJ2-3; 9 bases are shared with TRBD2. The CDR3 spans 15 residues. With 1 base clipped from V and 4 bases from J, the junction kept 3 bases outside the gene matches. Germline loops: CDR1 SGHNT, CDR2 YENEEA. The CDR3: CASSLGSGSADTQYF. CDR3 in DNA: TGTGCCAGCAGCTTAGGTAGCGGGAGCGCAGATACGCAGTATTTT.

The chain has TRBV6-2 or TRBV6-3 and TRBJ2-7; D ambiguous. The CDR3 spans 12 residues. Trimming removed 5 bases at V and 4 bases at J, with 9 bases between. Germline V gives CDR1 MNHEY, CDR2 SVGEGT. CDR3 coding DNA: TGTGCCAGCAGTATCCCCCTTTACGAGCAGTACTTC. As protein: CASSIPLYEQYF.

This clone is deemed medium-sized. V is TRBV9 and J is TRBJ2-1, with 14 bases that match TRBD2. The CDR3 length is 16 residues. From germline, CDR1 is SGDLS and CDR2 YYNGEE. V was pared by 0 bases and J by 13 bases, with 9 bases of the junction left unmatched. Written as DNA, the CDR3 is TGTGCCAGCAGCGTAGAAGGTTCAGGACTAGCGGGAGGTCAGTTCTTC. This encodes CASSVEGSGLAGGQFF.

The V and J genes are TRBV5-1 and TRBJ1-6; no definite D call. The germline V gene encodes CDR1 SGHRS and CDR2 YFSETQ. CDR3 size: 15 residues. Between the trimmed V and J ends, which lost 2 bases and 7 bases, there was a span of 13 bases. CDR3 sequence reads: CASSLGMRGNSPLHF. The CDR3 DNA is TGCGCCAGCAGCTTAGGGATGAGAGGGAATTCACCCCTCCACTTT. The complete variable domain, with remaining parts taken from reference TRBV5-1 and TRBJ1-6, reads KAGVTQTPRYLIKTRGQQVTLSCSPISGHRSVSWYQQTPGQGLQFLFEYFSETQRNKGNFPGRFSGRQFSNSRSEMNVSTLELGDSALYLCASSLGMRGNSPLHFGNGTRLTVT.

The rearrangement uses TRBV12-2 and TRBJ1-2; TRBD1 was called by the table and not checked on the DNA. TRBV12-2 is listed as a pseudogene. The CDR3 length is 14 residues. CDR3 protein: CASRFTRDSYGYTF. DNA of the CDR3: TGTGCAAGTCGCTTCACCCGGGACAGCTATGGCTACACCTTC.

The rearrangement links TRBV30 to TRBJ2-7; perhaps TRBD1 as D (5 bases). The V end lost 0 bases, the J end lost 0 bases, and 12 bases lay between the germline ends. The CDR3 consists of 15 residues. Per the germline V gene, CDR1 is GTSNPN and CDR2 is SVGIG (reference sequence). For the CDR3, the DNA is TGTGCCTGGAGTGTCGGCAGGGCTAGCTCCTACGAGCAGTACTTC. This gives the protein CAWSVGRASSYEQYF.

The chain uses TRBV2 and TRBJ2-2; 10 nucleotides agree with TRBD1. V lost 4 bases, J lost 6 bases, and 5 bases stayed unmatched. CDR3 size: 15 residues. Germline CDR1 and CDR2: SNHLY and FYNNEI. The CDR3 protein is CASSGRTGGPGELFF. CDR3 nucleotide sequence: TGTGCCAGCAGTGGGAGGACAGGGGGTCCCGGGGAGCTGTTTTTT.

The chain couples TRBV28 to TRBJ2-3; D remains ambiguous. Trimming pared 7 bases from V and 0 bases from J, leaving 11 bases between. There are 14 residues in the CDR3. Germline V CDR1 and CDR2: MDHEN, SYDVKM. The CDR3 DNA reads TGTGCCAGCAACTTGGGCCCAAGCACAGATACGCAGTATTTT. This encodes CASNLGPSTDTQYF.

This clone has more than one count but fewer than ten. This chain uses TRBV7-6 with TRBJ2-6; the D gene is possibly TRBD2 (5 bases). Deletions cut 5 bases from V and 4 bases from J, with 12 bases between. CDR1 and CDR2 from the germline V gene are SGHVS and FNYEAQ. This CDR3 comprises 15 residues. In DNA, the CDR3 is TGTGCCAGCAGCCCCGTAGGAGGCGGGGCCAACGTCCTGACTTTC. Translation gives CASSPVGGGANVLTF.